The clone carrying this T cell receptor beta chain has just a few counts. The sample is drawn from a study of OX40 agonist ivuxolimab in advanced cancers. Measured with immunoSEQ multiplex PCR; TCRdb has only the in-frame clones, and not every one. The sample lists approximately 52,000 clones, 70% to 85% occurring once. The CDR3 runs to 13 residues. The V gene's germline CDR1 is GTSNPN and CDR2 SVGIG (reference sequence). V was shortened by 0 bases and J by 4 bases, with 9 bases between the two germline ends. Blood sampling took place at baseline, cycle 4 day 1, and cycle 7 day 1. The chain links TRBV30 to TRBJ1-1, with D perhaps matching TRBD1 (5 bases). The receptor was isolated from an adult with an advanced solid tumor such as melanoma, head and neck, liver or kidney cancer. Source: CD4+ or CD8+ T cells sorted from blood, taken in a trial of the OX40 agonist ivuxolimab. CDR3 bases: TGTGCCTGGAGTGTATCCGGGGGCACTGAAGCTTTCTTT. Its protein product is CAWSVSGGTEAFF. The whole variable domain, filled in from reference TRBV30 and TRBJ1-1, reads SQTIHQWPATLVQPVGSPLSLECTVEGTSNPNLYWYRQAAGRGLQLLFYSVGIGQISSEVPQNLSASRPQDRQFILSSKKLLLSDSGFYLCAWSVSGGTEAFFGQGTRLTVV.